This T cell receptor beta chain was identified in a study of T cell responses to AZD1222 COVID-19 vaccine. In its sample, this clone was seen once. Its antigen is unknown. Study-level findings and limits: Spike-specific TCR breadth and depth rose after two AZD1222 doses.

The germline gives CDR1 MNHEY, CDR2 SVGAGI. V shed 2 bases and J 2 bases; nucleotides not matched to a gene: 3. The CDR3 has 15 residues. Sequencing used immunoSEQ multiplex PCR; TCRdb keeps in-frame clones, though not all of them. The sample contains approximately 120,000 clones, 91% of which appear only once. This TCR came from an adult in good health. The specimen comprised peripheral blood, sampled on day 0 of AZD1222 vaccination. This chain connects TRBV6-5 to TRBJ2-5; 9 bases are a match to TRBD2. The CDR3 spells CASSYTLAGQETQYF. CDR3 in DNA: TGTGCCAGCAGTTACACCCTAGCGGGACAAGAGACCCAGTACTTC.